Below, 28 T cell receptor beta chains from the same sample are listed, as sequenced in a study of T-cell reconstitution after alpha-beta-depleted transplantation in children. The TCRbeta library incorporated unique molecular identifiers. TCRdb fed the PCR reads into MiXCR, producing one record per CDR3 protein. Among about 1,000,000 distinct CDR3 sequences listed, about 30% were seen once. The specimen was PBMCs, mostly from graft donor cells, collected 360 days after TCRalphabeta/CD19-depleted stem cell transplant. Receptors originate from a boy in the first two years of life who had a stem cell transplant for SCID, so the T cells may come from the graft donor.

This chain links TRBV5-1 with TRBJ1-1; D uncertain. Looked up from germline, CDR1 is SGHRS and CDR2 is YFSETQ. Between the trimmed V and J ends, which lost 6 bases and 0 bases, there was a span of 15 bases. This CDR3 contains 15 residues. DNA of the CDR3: TGCGCCAGCAAAAGGACTGCCGAATTGAACACTGAAGCTTTCTTT. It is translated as CASKRTAELNTEAFF.

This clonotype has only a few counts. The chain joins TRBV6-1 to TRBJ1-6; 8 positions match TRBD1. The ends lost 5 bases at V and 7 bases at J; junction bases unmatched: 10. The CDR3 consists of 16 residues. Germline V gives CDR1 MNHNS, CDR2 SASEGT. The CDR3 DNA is TGTGCCAGCAGTACCCCCTCAGGGGGCAGAAATTCACCCCTCCACTTT. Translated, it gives CASSTPSGGRNSPLHF.

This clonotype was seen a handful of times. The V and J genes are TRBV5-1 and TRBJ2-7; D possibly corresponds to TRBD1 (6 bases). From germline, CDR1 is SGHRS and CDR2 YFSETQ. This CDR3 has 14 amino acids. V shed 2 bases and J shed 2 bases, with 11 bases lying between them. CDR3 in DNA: TGCGCCAGCAGCTTACAGGGAACCCCCTACGAGCAGTACTTC. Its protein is CASSLQGTPYEQYF.

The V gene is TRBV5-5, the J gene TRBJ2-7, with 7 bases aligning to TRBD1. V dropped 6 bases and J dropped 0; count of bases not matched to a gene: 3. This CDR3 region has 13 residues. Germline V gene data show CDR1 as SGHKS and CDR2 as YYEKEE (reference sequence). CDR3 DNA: TGTGCCAGCAAACAGGGGATCTCCTACGAGCAGTACTTC. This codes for CASKQGISYEQYF.

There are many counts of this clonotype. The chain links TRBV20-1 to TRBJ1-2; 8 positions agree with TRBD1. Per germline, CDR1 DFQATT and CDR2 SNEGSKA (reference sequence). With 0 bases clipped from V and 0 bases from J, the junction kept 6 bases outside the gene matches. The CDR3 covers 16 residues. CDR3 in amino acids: CSARETGVVPNYGYTF. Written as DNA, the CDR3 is TGCAGTGCTAGAGAGACAGGGGTGGTCCCTAACTATGGCTACACCTTC.

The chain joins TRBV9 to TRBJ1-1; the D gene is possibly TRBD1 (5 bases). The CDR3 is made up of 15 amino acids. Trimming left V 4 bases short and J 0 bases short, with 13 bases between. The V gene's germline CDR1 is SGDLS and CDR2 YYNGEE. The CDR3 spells CASSPRGAMNTEAFF. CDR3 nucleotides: TGTGCCAGCAGCCCCAGAGGGGCAATGAACACTGAAGCTTTCTTT.

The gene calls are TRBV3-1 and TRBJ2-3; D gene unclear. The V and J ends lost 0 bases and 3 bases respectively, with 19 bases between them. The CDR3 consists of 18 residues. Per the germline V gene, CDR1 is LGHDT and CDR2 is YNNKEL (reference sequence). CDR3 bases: TGTGCCAGCAGCCAAGACCTATTAGGTCCTTATAAAACAGATACGCAGTATTTT. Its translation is CASSQDLLGPYKTDTQYF.

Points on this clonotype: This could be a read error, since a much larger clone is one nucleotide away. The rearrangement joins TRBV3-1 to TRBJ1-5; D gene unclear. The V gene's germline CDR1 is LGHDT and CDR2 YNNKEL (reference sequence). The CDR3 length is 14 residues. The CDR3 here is CACSPQYSNQPQHF. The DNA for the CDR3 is TGTGCCTGCAGCCCTCAGTATAGCAATCAGCCCCAGCATTTT.

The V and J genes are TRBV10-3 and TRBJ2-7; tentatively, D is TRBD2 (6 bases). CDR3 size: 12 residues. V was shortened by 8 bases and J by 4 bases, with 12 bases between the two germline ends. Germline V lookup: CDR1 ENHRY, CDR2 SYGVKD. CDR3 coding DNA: TGTGCCATCCGGGACTCGGTGTACGAGCAGTACTTC. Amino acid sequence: CAIRDSVYEQYF.

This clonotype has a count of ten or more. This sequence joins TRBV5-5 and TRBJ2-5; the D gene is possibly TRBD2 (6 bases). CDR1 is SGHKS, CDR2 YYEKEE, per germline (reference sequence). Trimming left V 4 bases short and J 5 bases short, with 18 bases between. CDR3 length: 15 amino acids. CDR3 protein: CASSLLGGGLETQYF. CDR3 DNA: TGTGCCAGCAGCCTCCTGGGTGGGGGGTTGGAGACCCAGTACTTC.

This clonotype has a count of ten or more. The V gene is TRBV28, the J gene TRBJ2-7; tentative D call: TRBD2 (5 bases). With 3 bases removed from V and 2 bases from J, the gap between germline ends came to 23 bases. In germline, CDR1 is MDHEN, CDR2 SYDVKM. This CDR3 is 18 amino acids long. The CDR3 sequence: CASSFPHAWGAKTYEQYF. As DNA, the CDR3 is TGTGCCAGCAGTTTTCCCCATGCTTGGGGAGCTAAAACCTACGAGCAGTACTTC.

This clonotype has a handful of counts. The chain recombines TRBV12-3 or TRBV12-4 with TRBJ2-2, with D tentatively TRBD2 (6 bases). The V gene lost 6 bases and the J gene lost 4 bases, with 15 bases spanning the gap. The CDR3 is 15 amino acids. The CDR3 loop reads CASRSGRRGTGELFF. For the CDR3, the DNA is TGTGCCAGCAGGTCGGGGAGGAGGGGCACCGGGGAGCTGTTTTTT.

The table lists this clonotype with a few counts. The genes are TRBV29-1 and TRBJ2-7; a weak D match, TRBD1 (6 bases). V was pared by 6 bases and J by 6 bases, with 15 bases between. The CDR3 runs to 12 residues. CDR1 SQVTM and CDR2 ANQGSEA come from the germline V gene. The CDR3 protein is CSVAQGFAEQYF. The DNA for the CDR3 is TGCAGCGTCGCACAGGGCTTCGCCGAGCAGTACTTC.

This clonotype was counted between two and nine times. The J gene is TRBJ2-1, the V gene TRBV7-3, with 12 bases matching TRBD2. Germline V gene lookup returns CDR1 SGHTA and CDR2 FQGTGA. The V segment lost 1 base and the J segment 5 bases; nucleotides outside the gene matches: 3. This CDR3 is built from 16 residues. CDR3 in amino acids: CASSLSRLAGDNEQFF. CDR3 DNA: TGTGCCAGCAGCTTAAGTAGACTAGCGGGGGACAATGAGCAGTTCTTC.

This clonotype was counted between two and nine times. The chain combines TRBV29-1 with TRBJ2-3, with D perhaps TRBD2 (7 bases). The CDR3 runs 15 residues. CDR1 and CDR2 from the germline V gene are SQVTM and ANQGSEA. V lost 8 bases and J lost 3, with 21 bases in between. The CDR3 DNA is TGCAGCCAAAGAGATGGCGGGGGCGGGACAGATACGCAGTATTTT. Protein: CSQRDGGGGTDTQYF.

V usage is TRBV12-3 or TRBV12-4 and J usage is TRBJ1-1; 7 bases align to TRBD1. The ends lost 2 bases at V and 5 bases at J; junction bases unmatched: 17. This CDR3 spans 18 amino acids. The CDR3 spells CASSLTKRQVQGGTEAFF. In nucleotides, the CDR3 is TGTGCCAGCAGTTTAACCAAGCGGCAGGTGCAGGGGGGGACTGAAGCTTTCTTT.

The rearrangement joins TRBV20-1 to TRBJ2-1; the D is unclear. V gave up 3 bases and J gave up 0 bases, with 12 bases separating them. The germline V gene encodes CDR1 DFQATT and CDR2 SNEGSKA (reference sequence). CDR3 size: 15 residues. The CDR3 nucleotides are TGCAGTGCTAGCCAGATCTCGTTCTCCTACAATGAGCAGTTCTTC. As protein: CSASQISFSYNEQFF.

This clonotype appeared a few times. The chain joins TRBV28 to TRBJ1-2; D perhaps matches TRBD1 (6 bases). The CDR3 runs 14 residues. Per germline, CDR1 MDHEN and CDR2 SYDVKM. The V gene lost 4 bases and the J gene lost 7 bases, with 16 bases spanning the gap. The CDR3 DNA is TGTGCCAGCAGTTCCCCGGCAGGGGCGGGTGGCTACACCTTC. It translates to CASSSPAGAGGYTF.

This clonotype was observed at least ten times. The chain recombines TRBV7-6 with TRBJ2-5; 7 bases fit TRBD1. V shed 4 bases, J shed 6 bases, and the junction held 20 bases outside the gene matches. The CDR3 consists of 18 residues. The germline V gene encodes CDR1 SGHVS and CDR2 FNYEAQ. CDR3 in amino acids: CASSSRGDRVVGEKTQYF. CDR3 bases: TGTGCCAGCAGCTCTAGGGGCGACAGGGTAGTAGGGGAAAAGACCCAGTACTTC. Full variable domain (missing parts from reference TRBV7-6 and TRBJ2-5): GAGVSQSPRYKVTKRGQDVALRCDPISGHVSLYWYRQALGQGPEFLTYFNYEAQQDKSGLPNDRFSAERPEGSISTLTIQRTEQRDSAMYRCASSSRGDRVVGEKTQYFGPGTRLLVL.

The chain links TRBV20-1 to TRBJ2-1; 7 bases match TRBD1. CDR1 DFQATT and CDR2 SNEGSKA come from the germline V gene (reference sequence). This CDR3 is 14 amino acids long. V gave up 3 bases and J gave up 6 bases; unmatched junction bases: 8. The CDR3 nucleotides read TGCAGTGCTAGCAGAGACAGGGTGATCAATGAGCAGTTCTTC. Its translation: CSASRDRVINEQFF.

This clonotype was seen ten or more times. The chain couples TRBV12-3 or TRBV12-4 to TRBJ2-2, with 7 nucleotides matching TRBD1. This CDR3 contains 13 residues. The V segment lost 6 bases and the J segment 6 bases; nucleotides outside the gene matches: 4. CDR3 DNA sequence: TGTGCCAGCAGCCCAGGGGGACCCGGGGAGCTGTTTTTT. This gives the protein CASSPGGPGELFF.

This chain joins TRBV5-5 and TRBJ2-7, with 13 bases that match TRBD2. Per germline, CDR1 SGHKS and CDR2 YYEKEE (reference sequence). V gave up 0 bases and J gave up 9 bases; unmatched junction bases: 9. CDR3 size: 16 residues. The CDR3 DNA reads TGTGCCAGCAGCTTGGTTGTCGGGACTAGCGGGACAGGGCAGTACTTC. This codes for CASSLVVGTSGTGQYF.

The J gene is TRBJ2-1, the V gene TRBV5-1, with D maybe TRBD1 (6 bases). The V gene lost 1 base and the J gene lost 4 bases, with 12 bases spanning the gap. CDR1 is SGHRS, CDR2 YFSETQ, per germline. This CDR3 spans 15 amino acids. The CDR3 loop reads CASSLQGYLYNEQFF. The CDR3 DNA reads TGCGCCAGCAGCTTGCAGGGGTACCTTTACAATGAGCAGTTCTTC.

DNA for the CDR3: TGTGCCAGCAGTTTAGCGCTGAGACGTACCCCAGAAGCTTTCTTT. It codes for CASSLALRRTPEAFF. The rearrangement joins TRBV12-3 or TRBV12-4 to TRBJ1-1; unclear D gene. This CDR3 comprises 15 residues. Trimming cost V 0 bases and J 8 bases, with 16 bases left between them.

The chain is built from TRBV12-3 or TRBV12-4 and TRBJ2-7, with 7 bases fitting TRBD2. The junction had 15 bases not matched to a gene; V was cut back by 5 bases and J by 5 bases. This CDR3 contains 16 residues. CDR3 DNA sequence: TGTGCCAGCAGTCACCCGAGGGACTACCTCGGAAACGAGCAGTACTTC. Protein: CASSHPRDYLGNEQYF.

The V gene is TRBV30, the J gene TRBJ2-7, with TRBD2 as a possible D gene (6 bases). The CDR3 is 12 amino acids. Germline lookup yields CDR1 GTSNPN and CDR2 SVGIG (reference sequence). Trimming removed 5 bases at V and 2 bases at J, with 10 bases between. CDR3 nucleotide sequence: TGTGCCTGGGGTGGAGGGCCCTACGAGCAGTACTTC. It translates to CAWGGGPYEQYF.

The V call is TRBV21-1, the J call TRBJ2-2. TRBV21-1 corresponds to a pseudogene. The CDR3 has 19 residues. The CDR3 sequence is CASSKAGDNILMDTGELFF. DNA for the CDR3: TGTGCCAGCAGCAAAGCTGGAGACAACATTCTAATGGACACCGGGGAGCTGTTTTTT.

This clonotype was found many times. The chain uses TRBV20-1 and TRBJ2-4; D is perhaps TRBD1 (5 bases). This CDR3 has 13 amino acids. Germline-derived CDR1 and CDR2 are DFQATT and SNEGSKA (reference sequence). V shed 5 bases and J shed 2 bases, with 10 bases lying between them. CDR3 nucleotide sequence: TGCAGTGCTCCGTTGGGGCCCAAAAACATTCAGTACTTC. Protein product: CSAPLGPKNIQYF.